The 21 T cell receptor beta chains in this list originate from one sample, sequenced in a study of Ad26.COV2.S vaccination and SARS-CoV-2 variants. The treatment here: some 20 received Ad26.COV2.S at low or high dose, single or two shots; several received placebo; per-sample allocation not given. All samples were drawn on day 63, counting from the first vaccine or placebo injection. This table comes from immunoSEQ multiplex PCR, and its TCRdb copy is limited to in-frame clones, with some not included. The top ten hold around 2% of the sample, which has approximately 300,000 clones, around 84% seen once. The sample consisted of peripheral blood, taken in a trial of Ad26.COV2.S vaccine versus placebo. Receptor source: a person between 18 and 60 years old who received the Ad26.COV2.S COVID-19 vaccine or a placebo.

The rearrangement links TRBV7-9 to TRBJ2-3; 8 bases fit TRBD1. Per germline, CDR1 SEHNR and CDR2 FQNEAQ (reference sequence). The CDR3 is made up of 16 amino acids. V dropped 5 bases and J dropped 6; count of bases not matched to a gene: 13. The CDR3 sequence: CASSPTLGQGEDTQYF. CDR3 nucleotides: TGTGCCAGCAGCCCCACGCTCGGACAGGGCGAGGATACGCAGTATTTT.

The sample holds a few counts of this clone. The chain uses TRBV4-2 and TRBJ1-5; no definite D call. This CDR3 contains 15 residues. Germline V gene lookup returns CDR1 LGHNA and CDR2 YNFKEQ. V shed 0 bases and J shed 8 bases, with 14 bases lying between them. CDR3 nucleotides: TGTGCCAGCAGCCAAGATTGGGAGTACGGAGAGCCCCAGCATTTT. Amino acids: CASSQDWEYGEPQHF.

The V gene is TRBV14, the J gene TRBJ2-1; possible D gene TRBD2, 5 bases. Germline CDR1 is SGHDN and CDR2 is FVKESK. The CDR3 runs to 13 residues. The V and J ends lost 0 bases and 11 bases respectively, with 11 bases between them. CDR3 coding DNA: TGTGCCAGCAGCCAAGAGTGGACTCTTCAGCAGTTCTTC. This translates into CASSQEWTLQQFF.

The chain couples TRBV6-5 to TRBJ1-4; unclear D gene. Germline CDR1 and CDR2: MNHEY and SVGAGI. V gave up 2 bases and J gave up 8 bases, with 12 bases separating them. This CDR3 is built from 14 residues. CDR3 loop: CASSYTPEREKLFF. CDR3 in DNA: TGTGCCAGCAGTTACACCCCAGAGCGGGAAAAACTGTTTTTT.

The chain links TRBV7-6 to TRBJ2-7; D remains ambiguous. The germline V gene has CDR1 SGHVS and CDR2 FNYEAQ. Trimming removed 5 bases at V and 1 base at J, with 9 bases between. The CDR3 totals 13 residues. The DNA of the CDR3 is TGTGCCAGCAGCCAAACACCGTCCTACGAGCAGTACTTC. As protein: CASSQTPSYEQYF.

Many counts were recorded for this clone. This chain links TRBV5-4 with TRBJ1-1; D not certain. V lost 2 bases, J lost 1 base, and 6 bases lay in between. Germline V gives CDR1 SGHNT, CDR2 YYREEE (reference sequence). This CDR3 has 13 amino acids. CDR3 nucleotide sequence: TGTGCCAGCAGCTTATACACGAACACTGAAGCTTTCTTT. Translating gives CASSLYTNTEAFF.

The chain combines TRBV6-5 with TRBJ1-2; 8 nucleotides agree with TRBD1. From germline, CDR1 is MNHEY and CDR2 SVGAGI. The CDR3 loop spans 12 amino acids. J lost 3 bases, V lost 8 bases, and 2 bases had no gene match. For the CDR3, the DNA is TGTGCCAGCCGGGACAGGTACTATGGCTACACCTTC. This gives the protein CASRDRYYGYTF.

The V gene is TRBV6-6, the J gene TRBJ1-5, with D unclear. Germline V gene sequence: CDR1 MNHNY, CDR2 SVGAGI (reference sequence). The CDR3 has 15 residues. The V end lost 3 bases, the J end lost 1 base, and 10 bases lay between the germline ends. CDR3 amino acids: CASSYDGLSNQPQHF. The CDR3 region has the DNA TGTGCCAGCAGTTATGACGGGCTCAGCAATCAGCCCCAGCATTTT.

This rearrangement joins TRBV5-1 to TRBJ1-2; TRBD1 is a possible D gene (6 bases). Looked up from germline, CDR1 is SGHRS and CDR2 is YFSETQ. Between the trimmed V and J ends, which lost 0 bases and 4 bases, there was a span of 16 bases. The CDR3 runs 16 residues. The CDR3 protein is CASSLGPGVGGYGYTF. The CDR3 region has the DNA TGCGCCAGCAGCTTGGGCCCAGGGGTCGGGGGCTATGGCTACACCTTC. Supplemented by reference TRBV5-1 and TRBJ1-2, the full variable domain reads KAGVTQTPRYLIKTRGQQVTLSCSPISGHRSVSWYQQTPGQGLQFLFEYFSETQRNKGNFPGRFSGRQFSNSRSEMNVSTLELGDSALYLCASSLGPGVGGYGYTFGSGTRLTVV.

The gene calls are TRBV7-2 and TRBJ1-2, with 8 bases that match TRBD1. Germline values: CDR1 SGHTA, CDR2 FQGNSA. Trimming at V came to 3 bases and at J to 3 bases, leaving 9 bases not matched to a gene. The CDR3 contains 16 residues. Here the CDR3 DNA reads TGTGCCAGCAGCTTGGTACCGGACAGGGAAGACTATGGCTACACCTTC. It is translated as CASSLVPDREDYGYTF.

The chain is built from TRBV6-1 and TRBJ2-3; D gene uncertain. Germline CDR1 MNHNS, CDR2 SASEGT. Trimming removed 2 bases from V and 5 bases from J, with 11 bases in between. The CDR3 covers 14 residues. The CDR3 here is CASSERAGGDTQYF. The CDR3 DNA reads TGTGCCAGCAGTGAAAGGGCAGGTGGAGATACGCAGTATTTT.

The rearrangement links TRBV5-1 to TRBJ2-3, with 8 bases matching TRBD2. From germline, CDR1 is SGHRS and CDR2 YFSETQ. The CDR3 covers 13 residues. With 8 bases clipped from V and 3 bases from J, the junction kept 5 bases outside the gene matches. For the CDR3, the DNA is TGCGCCAGTGGGGAGCGGGAGACAGATACGCAGTATTTT. It yields the protein CASGERETDTQYF.

The chain recombines TRBV5-1 with TRBJ1-2; possible D gene TRBD1, 6 bases. This CDR3 is 15 amino acids long. Looked up from germline, CDR1 is SGHRS and CDR2 is YFSETQ. The germline V and J ends were trimmed by 0 bases and 8 bases, with 17 bases remaining between them. The CDR3, as DNA: TGCGCCAGCAGCTTGGAGGGCAGGGGATCCGACGGCTACACCTTC. It codes for CASSLEGRGSDGYTF. Looking up the rest from reference TRBV5-1 and TRBJ1-2 gives the full variable domain: KAGVTQTPRYLIKTRGQQVTLSCSPISGHRSVSWYQQTPGQGLQFLFEYFSETQRNKGNFPGRFSGRQFSNSRSEMNVSTLELGDSALYLCASSLEGRGSDGYTFGSGTRLTVV.

The V call is TRBV12-3 or TRBV12-4, the J call TRBJ2-3, with a possible D match to TRBD1 (6 bases). V dropped 6 bases and J dropped 2 bases, with 9 bases sitting between them. The CDR3 loop spans 13 amino acids. The CDR3, as DNA: TGTGCCAGCAGACAGGGCCACACAGATACGCAGTATTTT. Encoded protein: CASRQGHTDTQYF.

The rearrangement joins TRBV7-2 to TRBJ2-1, with 13 bases fitting TRBD2. V dropped 5 bases and J dropped 9; count of bases not matched to a gene: 7. The CDR3 extends over 15 amino acids. Germline CDR1 SGHTA, CDR2 FQGNSA. The CDR3 here is CASSPTSGGWGEQFF. The CDR3 DNA follows: TGTGCCAGCAGCCCGACTAGCGGGGGGTGGGGTGAGCAGTTCTTC.

DNA for the CDR3: TGTGCCAGCAGCCTGCCGGGACTAGCGGGCACAGATACGCAGTATTTT. It is translated as CASSLPGLAGTDTQYF. V and J are TRBV5-8 and TRBJ2-3, with 11 bases that match TRBD2. J lost 1 base, V lost 4 bases, and 5 bases had no gene match. The CDR3 loop spans 16 amino acids. Germline values: CDR1 SGHTS, CDR2 YDEGEE. Complete variable domain (other parts from reference TRBV5-8 and TRBJ2-3): EAGVTQSPTHLIKTRGQQATLRCSPISGHTSVYWYQQALGLGLQFLLWYDEGEERNRGNFPPRFSGRQFPNYSSELNVNALELEDSALYLCASSLPGLAGTDTQYFGPGTRLTVL.

This rearrangement joins TRBV7-8 to TRBJ2-2, with D possibly matching TRBD1 (6 bases). Trimming shortened V by 6 bases and J by 12 bases, and 20 bases separated the two germline ends. The CDR3 covers 14 residues. Germline assignment: CDR1 SGHVS and CDR2 FQNEAQ. DNA of the CDR3: TGTGCCAGCAGACATAGACAGGCGTTGCGGAAGCTGTTTTTT. Translated: CASRHRQALRKLFF.

This chain connects TRBV14 to TRBJ1-2, with TRBD1 matching over 11 bases. With V trimmed by 4 bases and J by 6 bases, 7 bases remained unmatched. Germline-derived CDR1 and CDR2 are SGHDN and FVKESK. This CDR3 is 15 amino acids long. CDR3 DNA: TGTGCCAGCAGCCGCCGGACAGGGGGCTTAGATGGCTACACCTTC. Its translation: CASSRRTGGLDGYTF.

The chain employs TRBV2 and TRBJ2-3; 8 bases match TRBD2. CDR1 is SNHLY, CDR2 FYNNEI, per germline. The V and J ends lost 7 bases and 6 bases, in that order; junction bases with no gene match: 9. The CDR3 length is 14 residues. In DNA form, the CDR3 reads TGTGCCAGCACCCAGGGGCGGGGGGAGGATACGCAGTATTTT. Amino acids: CASTQGRGEDTQYF. Combining the CDR3 with reference TRBV2 and TRBJ2-3 gives the whole variable domain EPEVTQTPSHQVTQMGQEVILRCVPISNHLYFYWYRQILGQKVEFLVSFYNNEISEKSEIFDDQFSVERPDGSNFTLKIRSTKLEDSAMYFCASTQGRGEDTQYFGPGTRLTVL.

J is TRBJ1-1 and V is TRBV5-1; no clear D. Between the trimmed V and J ends, which lost 0 bases and 4 bases, there was a span of 13 bases. This CDR3 comprises 15 residues. Germline V gene data show CDR1 as SGHRS and CDR2 as YFSETQ. The CDR3 DNA is TGCGCCAGCAGCTTGGTGAGGGCAGGTGGCACTGAAGCTTTCTTT. Translation gives CASSLVRAGGTEAFF.

In DNA form, the CDR3 reads TGTGCCAGCAGTTACCGACAGGGAAATAACTATGGCTACACCTTC. As protein: CASSYRQGNNYGYTF. This chain joins TRBV6-5 and TRBJ1-2, with 7 nucleotides matching TRBD1. V was clipped by 2 bases and J by 1 base; unmatched bases: 4. The CDR3 runs to 15 residues. Germline loops: CDR1 MNHEY, CDR2 SVGAGI.